The next 30 T cell receptor beta chains were all read from a single sample in a study of CD8 T cells in ankylosing spondylitis (dated by TCRdb to 2016 to 2017). Their antigens remain unidentified. What the authors observed across the whole study: Blood from ankylosing spondylitis patients appeared to be characterized by a TCR beta motif made up of several highly homologous amino acid variants.

Library method: 5' RACE. Sequenced on an Illumina HiSeq 2500. The public reads were quality trimmed at Q25 with fastp and then assembled into clones with MiXCR by TCRdb, keeping productive beta chains. One record per CDR3 amino acid sequence lists the most common genes and DNA. For this sample the table gives about 800,000 distinct CDR3 sequences, of which roughly 12% were detected only once. Clones ranked in the top ten supply around 0.51% of the sample. Sequencing was performed on blood, either unsorted or a sorted T cell fraction (not recorded which). Receptor source: a male donor with ankylosing spondylitis.

This clonotype was seen only a few times. V usage is TRBV6-2 or TRBV6-3 and J usage is TRBJ2-6, with unresolved D. This CDR3 has 15 amino acids. V dropped 6 bases and J dropped 0 bases, with 9 bases sitting between them. Germline V gives CDR1 MNHEY, CDR2 SVGEGT. This CDR3 reads CASSQQSSGANVLTF. The CDR3 nucleotides are TGTGCCAGCAGCCAACAGAGCTCTGGGGCCAACGTCCTGACTTTC.

This clonotype was seen many times. The chain combines TRBV12-3 or TRBV12-4 with TRBJ1-1; the D is unclear. V lost 0 bases to trimming and J lost 5 bases, with 7 bases between them. The CDR3 is made up of 13 amino acids. CDR3 in amino acids: CASSLAIGTEAFF. The CDR3 DNA reads TGTGCCAGCAGTTTAGCGATAGGGACTGAAGCTTTCTTT.

Many counts were recorded for this clonotype. The J gene is TRBJ1-2, the V gene TRBV12-3 or TRBV12-4, with a tentative D call TRBD1 (6 bases). Trimming took 3 bases from V and 4 from J, leaving 12 bases between them. This CDR3 region has 14 residues. The CDR3 DNA reads as TGTGCCAGCAGTTTCCGCAGGGGACGCTATGGCTACACCTTC. It translates to CASSFRRGRYGYTF.

The chain uses TRBV29-1 and TRBJ1-1; 12 bases fit TRBD1. The CDR3 has 13 residues. Per the germline V gene, CDR1 is SQVTM and CDR2 is ANQGSEA. J lost 11 bases, V lost 2 bases, and 6 bases had no gene match. The DNA of the CDR3 is TGCAGCGTTGAAACCGGGACAGGGGGCGACGCTTTCTTT. Amino acids: CSVETGTGGDAFF.

The gene calls are TRBV18 and TRBJ2-4, with D maybe TRBD1 (5 bases). The V and J ends lost 6 bases and 7 bases respectively, with 19 bases between them. From germline, CDR1 is KGHSH and CDR2 LQKENI. The CDR3 is 15 amino acids. CDR3 sequence reads: CASSSGSPKGNIQYF. CDR3 nucleotides: TGTGCCAGCTCGTCCGGGTCCCCAAAGGGGAACATTCAGTACTTC.

This clonotype was counted between two and nine times. The chain carries TRBV7-2 and TRBJ2-7, with 12 bases that match TRBD2. The CDR3 is made up of 15 amino acids. Germline CDR1 is SGHTA and CDR2 is FQGNSA. V shed 3 bases and J 2 bases; nucleotides not matched to a gene: 2. The DNA of the CDR3 is TGTGCCAGCAGCTTGACTAGCGGGAGTACCTACGAGCAGTACTTC. Translation: CASSLTSGSTYEQYF.

The chain employs TRBV4-1 and TRBJ1-1, with D perhaps matching TRBD1 (5 bases). V was shortened by 3 bases and J by 4 bases, with 15 bases between the two germline ends. Germline CDR1 and CDR2: MGHRA and YSYEKL. The CDR3 runs 15 residues. The CDR3 nucleotides read TGCGCCAGCAGCCAGACGAACCGGGGGTTCACTGAAGCTTTCTTT. It codes for CASSQTNRGFTEAFF.

This clonotype was detected only a few times. V is TRBV5-1 and J is TRBJ2-3, with D unresolved. The germline V gene encodes CDR1 SGHRS and CDR2 YFSETQ. Trimming removed 0 bases from V and 4 bases from J, with 12 bases in between. The CDR3 has 15 amino acids. This CDR3 is CASSLEGGPPDTQYF. CDR3 in DNA: TGCGCCAGCAGCTTGGAGGGCGGCCCCCCAGATACGCAGTATTTT.

V is TRBV7-9 and J is TRBJ2-2, with D possibly matching TRBD2 (5 bases). The germline V gene encodes CDR1 SEHNR and CDR2 FQNEAQ (reference sequence). There are 14 residues in the CDR3. V was shortened by 3 bases and J by 2 bases, with 7 bases between the two germline ends. CDR3 sequence: CASSFGKNTGELFF. The CDR3, as DNA: TGTGCCAGCAGCTTCGGGAAAAACACCGGGGAGCTGTTTTTT.

The V call is TRBV20-1, the J call TRBJ1-5; possibly TRBD1 for D (5 bases). There are 14 residues in the CDR3. V was shortened by 5 bases and J by 0 bases, with 11 bases between the two germline ends. Looked up from germline, CDR1 is DFQATT and CDR2 is SNEGSKA (reference sequence). CDR3 DNA sequence: TGCAGTGCTGCTACAGGTTATAGCAATCAGCCCCAGCATTTT. Protein product: CSAATGYSNQPQHF.

This clonotype was observed a few times. The gene calls are TRBV4-3 and TRBJ2-3; 9 nucleotides match TRBD2. V lost 1 base to trimming and J lost 4 bases; unmatched junction nucleotides: 6. Germline V lookup: CDR1 LGHNA, CDR2 YSLEER. The CDR3 is made up of 16 amino acids. The CDR3: CASSQASRGGADTQYF. CDR3 sequence (DNA): TGCGCCAGCAGCCAAGCATCGCGGGGGGGAGCAGATACGCAGTATTTT.

CDR3 DNA sequence: TGTGCCAGCAGCTTAGCTCCCCGGGGGGGGAGCATGTACTTC. This sequence encodes CASSLAPRGGSMYF. This sequence joins TRBV7-6 and TRBJ2-7, with 8 nucleotides matching TRBD2. V trimming: 0 bases; J trimming: 12 bases; junction bases outside the gene matches: 10. Germline assignment: CDR1 SGHVS and CDR2 FNYEAQ. This CDR3 is 14 amino acids long.

The chain uses TRBV20-1 and TRBJ1-2; D is ambiguous. Germline CDR1 is DFQATT and CDR2 is SNEGSKA (reference sequence). Trimming shortened V by 0 bases and J by 2 bases, and 19 bases separated the two germline ends. The CDR3 sequence is 17 residues long. The CDR3 region is CSARDGYGVISNYGYTF. The DNA of the CDR3 is TGCAGTGCTAGAGATGGCTACGGCGTGATCTCCAACTATGGCTACACCTTC.

There are a few counts of this clonotype. The chain joins TRBV7-2 to TRBJ2-5; D uncertain. With 0 bases removed from V and 6 bases from J, the gap between germline ends came to 11 bases. There are 14 residues in the CDR3. The germline CDR1 and CDR2 sequences are SGHTA and FQGNSA. The CDR3 sequence is CASSLARSQQTQYF. The CDR3, as DNA: TGTGCCAGCAGCTTAGCGCGGAGTCAACAGACCCAGTACTTC.

There are a few counts of this clonotype. CDR3 amino acids: CASSLLASEQFF. The CDR3 DNA reads TGTGCCAGCAGTCTCCTAGCTTCCGAGCAGTTCTTC. V is TRBV12-3 or TRBV12-4 and J is TRBJ2-1; perhaps TRBD2 as D (5 bases). The CDR3 runs 12 residues. The V end was cut by 5 bases, the J end by 10 bases, with 12 bases between.

This clonotype was detected many times. The chain has TRBV20-1 and TRBJ2-3; D possibly corresponds to TRBD2 (7 bases). Germline values: CDR1 DFQATT, CDR2 SNEGSKA (reference sequence). This CDR3 comprises 14 residues. Trimming cost V 6 bases and J 5 bases, with 18 bases left between them. The CDR3 loop reads CSAGGGREGDTQYF. CDR3 nucleotides: TGCAGTGCAGGGGGGGGGAGGGAAGGAGATACGCAGTATTTT.

This clonotype was seen more than once but under ten times. J is TRBJ2-7 and V is TRBV5-1; D not resolved. Germline V gene data show CDR1 as SGHRS and CDR2 as YFSETQ. The CDR3 runs to 13 residues. V was trimmed by 5 bases and J by 4 bases, leaving 13 bases between them. The CDR3 DNA sequence: TGCGCCAGCAGAGTCGGAATAGGATACGAGCAGTACTTC. Amino acids: CASRVGIGYEQYF.

This clonotype occurred many times. The gene calls are TRBV20-1 and TRBJ2-4; a possible D gene is TRBD1 (5 bases). Germline loops: CDR1 DFQATT, CDR2 SNEGSKA (reference sequence). The CDR3 length is 14 residues. Trimming took 3 bases from V and 0 from J, leaving 9 bases between them. The CDR3 DNA sequence: TGCAGTGCTAGTAGGGGTCGAGCCAAAAACATTCAGTACTTC. As protein: CSASRGRAKNIQYF.

The gene calls are TRBV10-1 and TRBJ2-1; 9 nucleotides line up with TRBD2. Per germline, CDR1 WNHNN and CDR2 SYGVQD (reference sequence). The V and J ends lost 2 bases and 5 bases, in that order; junction bases with no gene match: 7. The CDR3 is 16 residues long. CDR3 in DNA: TGCGCCAGCAGTGAGGGTGTAGTAGCGGGAGACAATGAGCAGTTCTTC. As protein: CASSEGVVAGDNEQFF.

This clonotype was observed a few times. This chain uses TRBV20-1 with TRBJ2-7; TRBD2 might be the D (6 bases). There are 15 residues in the CDR3. V was shortened by 0 bases and J by 6 bases, with 18 bases between the two germline ends. CDR1 is DFQATT, CDR2 SNEGSKA, per germline (reference sequence). CDR3 residues: CSARDRLIGGLEQYF. CDR3 DNA: TGCAGTGCTAGAGATAGACTGATCGGGGGACTCGAGCAGTACTTC.

The V call is TRBV6-1, the J call TRBJ2-5, with D possibly matching TRBD2 (6 bases). This CDR3 has 16 amino acids. Trimming shortened V by 7 bases and J by 1 base, and 19 bases separated the two germline ends. Germline CDR1 MNHNS, CDR2 SASEGT. CDR3 sequence: CASTNNQEGPQETQYF. The CDR3 DNA reads TGTGCCAGCACTAACAACCAGGAGGGGCCCCAAGAGACCCAGTACTTC.

This clonotype has only a few counts. The J gene is TRBJ2-5, the V gene TRBV5-1; tentatively, D is TRBD1 or TRBD2 (5 bases each). Germline V gives CDR1 SGHRS, CDR2 YFSETQ. The CDR3 is 15 amino acids. Trimming cost V 4 bases and J 2 bases, with 15 bases left between them. The CDR3 DNA is TGCGCCAGCAGCGGCGGCTTGGGACCGCAAGAGACCCAGTACTTC. As protein: CASSGGLGPQETQYF.

This chain connects TRBV4-2 to TRBJ2-7; weak D call: TRBD1 (6 bases). The CDR3 is made up of 14 amino acids. Germline V CDR1 and CDR2: LGHNA, YNFKEQ. V was clipped by 4 bases and J by 4 bases, with 14 bases between them. This CDR3 is CASSPGGSRYEQYF. CDR3 in DNA: TGTGCCAGCAGCCCTGGGGGCAGTAGGTACGAGCAGTACTTC.

V usage is TRBV15 and J usage is TRBJ2-5; TRBD1 matches at 7 bases. The CDR3 is 13 residues long. The junction had 5 bases not matched to a gene; V was cut back by 8 bases and J by 2 bases. Germline lookup yields CDR1 LNHNV and CDR2 YYDKDF (reference sequence). The DNA for the CDR3 is TGTGCCACCGAGAGGGACAGACAAGAGACCCAGTACTTC. It codes for CATERDRQETQYF.

This clonotype has ten or more counts. At one boundary the junction diverges from the germline segment, which might be a read error. The genes are TRBV5-1 and TRBJ2-5; possible D gene TRBD2, 7 bases. The CDR3 length is 14 residues. Germline CDR1 SGHRS, CDR2 YFSETQ. CDR3 protein: CASSLGGRKETQYF. In DNA form, the CDR3 reads TGTGCCAGCAGTTTGGGGGGGCGCAAAGAGACCCAGTACTTC. Combining the CDR3 with reference TRBV5-1 and TRBJ2-5 gives the whole variable domain KAGVTQTPRYLIKTRGQQVTLSCSPISGHRSVSWYQQTPGQGLQFLFEYFSETQRNKGNFPGRFSGRQFSNSRSEMNVSTLELGDSALYLCASSLGGRKETQYFGPGTRLLVL.

The chain couples TRBV27 to TRBJ1-1; D is possibly TRBD1 (5 bases). There are 14 residues in the CDR3. Trimming removed 6 bases from V and 3 bases from J, with 14 bases in between. Germline V gene data show CDR1 as MNHEY and CDR2 as SMNVEV (reference sequence). The CDR3 DNA reads as TGTGCCAGCAGGCTCAGGGTGATCGACACTGAAGCTTTCTTT. It is translated as CASRLRVIDTEAFF.

For this clonotype: This sequence may be a read error, since a much larger clone differs from it by one base. This chain uses TRBV7-8 with TRBJ1-1, with D maybe TRBD1 (6 bases). V was clipped by 5 bases and J by 0 bases, with 10 bases between them. The CDR3 is 14 residues long. Looked up from germline, CDR1 is SGHVS and CDR2 is FQNEAQ. In DNA form, the CDR3 reads TGTGCCAGCAGCGCGAGGGGGGTGAACACTGAAGCTTTCTTT. This translates into CASSARGVNTEAFF.

V usage is TRBV4-3 and J usage is TRBJ1-2; maybe TRBD1 (6 bases). This CDR3 is built from 15 residues. Germline V lookup: CDR1 LGHNA, CDR2 YSLEER. V dropped 4 bases and J dropped 5 bases, with 17 bases sitting between them. The CDR3 spells CASSPGTPRGYGYTF. The CDR3 DNA follows: TGCGCCAGCAGCCCAGGGACACCTCGGGGGTATGGCTACACCTTC.

This chain joins TRBV12-3 or TRBV12-4 and TRBJ1-5, with a weak D call TRBD1 (6 bases). Trimming cost V 5 bases and J 3 bases, with 11 bases left between them. This CDR3 spans 14 amino acids. The CDR3 DNA is TGTGCCAGCAGTCATGGACAGCTCAATCAGCCCCAGCATTTT. The encoded protein is CASSHGQLNQPQHF.

This clonotype has more than one count but fewer than ten. The CDR3 region is CASSLSSSGANVLTF. CDR3 nucleotide sequence: TGTGCCAGCAGTTTGTCTAGCTCTGGGGCCAACGTCCTGACTTTC. The chain recombines TRBV12-3 or TRBV12-4 with TRBJ2-6; D gene unclear. V lost 3 bases and J 0 bases, leaving 6 bases between the germline ends. The CDR3 runs 15 residues.